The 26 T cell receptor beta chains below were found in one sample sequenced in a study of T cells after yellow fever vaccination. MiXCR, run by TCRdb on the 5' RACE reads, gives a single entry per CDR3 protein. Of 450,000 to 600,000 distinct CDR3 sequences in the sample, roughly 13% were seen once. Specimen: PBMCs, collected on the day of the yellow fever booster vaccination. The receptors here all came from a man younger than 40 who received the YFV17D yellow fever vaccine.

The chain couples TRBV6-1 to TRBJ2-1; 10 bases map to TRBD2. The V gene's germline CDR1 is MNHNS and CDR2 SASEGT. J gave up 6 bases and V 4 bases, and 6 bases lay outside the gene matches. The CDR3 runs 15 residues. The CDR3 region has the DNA TGTGCCAGCAGTGCCACTAGCGGGGCGGCCAATGAGCAGTTCTTC. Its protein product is CASSATSGAANEQFF.

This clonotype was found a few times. CDR3 residues: CASRLTGTTDTQYF. The CDR3 DNA follows: TGTGCCAGCAGGTTGACAGGAACGACAGATACGCAGTATTTT. The rearrangement uses TRBV12-3 or TRBV12-4 and TRBJ2-3; a weak D match, TRBD1 (6 bases). Trimming removed 6 bases from V and 3 bases from J, with 13 bases in between. The length of the CDR3 is 14 residues.

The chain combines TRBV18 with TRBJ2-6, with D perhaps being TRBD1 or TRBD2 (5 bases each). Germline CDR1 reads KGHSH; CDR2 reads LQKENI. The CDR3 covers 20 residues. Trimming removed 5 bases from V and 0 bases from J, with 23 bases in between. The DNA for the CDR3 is TGTGCCAGCTCAGTCGTGGCTGGGGACGGACGGTTCTCTGGGGCCAACGTCCTGACTTTC. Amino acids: CASSVVAGDGRFSGANVLTF.

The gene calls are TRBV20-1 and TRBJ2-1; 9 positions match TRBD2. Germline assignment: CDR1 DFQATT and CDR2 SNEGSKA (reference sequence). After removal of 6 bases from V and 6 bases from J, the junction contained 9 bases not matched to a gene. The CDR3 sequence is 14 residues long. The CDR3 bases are TGCAGTGCCTACCCCCTAGCGGGGTTCAATGAGCAGTTCTTC. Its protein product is CSAYPLAGFNEQFF.

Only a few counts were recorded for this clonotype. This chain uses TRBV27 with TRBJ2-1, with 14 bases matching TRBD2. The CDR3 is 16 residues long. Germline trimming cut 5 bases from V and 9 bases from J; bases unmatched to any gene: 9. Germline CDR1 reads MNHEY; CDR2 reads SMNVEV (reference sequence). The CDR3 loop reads CASSPRLAGGLVEQFF. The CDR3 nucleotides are TGTGCCAGCAGTCCCCGACTAGCGGGAGGGCTCGTTGAGCAGTTCTTC.

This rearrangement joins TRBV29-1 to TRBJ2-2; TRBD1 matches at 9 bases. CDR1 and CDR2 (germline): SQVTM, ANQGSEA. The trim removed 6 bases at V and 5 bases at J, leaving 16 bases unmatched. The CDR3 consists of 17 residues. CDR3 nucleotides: TGCAGCGTCCTTTTGGGACAGGGTTCCTGGGGGACCGGGGAGCTGTTTTTT. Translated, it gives CSVLLGQGSWGTGELFF.

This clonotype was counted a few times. The CDR3 sequence is CSARPAGLETQYF. CDR3 nucleotides: TGCAGTGCTAGACCGGCAGGGCTAGAGACCCAGTACTTC. This sequence joins TRBV20-1 and TRBJ2-5, with D maybe TRBD1 (5 bases). Per the germline V gene, CDR1 is DFQATT and CDR2 is SNEGSKA (reference sequence). Trimming took off 2 bases at V and 4 bases at J, with 11 bases between the two ends. The CDR3 runs to 13 residues.

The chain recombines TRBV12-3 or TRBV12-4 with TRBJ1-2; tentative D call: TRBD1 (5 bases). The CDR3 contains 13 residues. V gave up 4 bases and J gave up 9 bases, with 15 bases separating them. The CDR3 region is CASSSRQTASYTF. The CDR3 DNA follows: TGTGCCAGCAGTTCGCGACAGACTGCTAGCTACACCTTC.

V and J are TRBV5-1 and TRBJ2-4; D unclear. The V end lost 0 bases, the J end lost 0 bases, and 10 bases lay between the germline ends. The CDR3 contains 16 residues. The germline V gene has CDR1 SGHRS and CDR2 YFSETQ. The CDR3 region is CASSLDIHLAKNIQYF. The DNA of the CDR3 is TGCGCCAGCAGCTTGGACATCCATCTAGCCAAAAACATTCAGTACTTC.

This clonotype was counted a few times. CDR3 residues: CASSGTSGRPFIYEQYF. The CDR3, as DNA: TGTGCCAGCAGCGGGACTAGCGGGAGGCCTTTTATCTACGAGCAGTACTTC. This chain uses TRBV7-9 with TRBJ2-7; 15 nucleotides match TRBD2. The CDR3 runs 17 residues. Germline trimming cut 5 bases from V and 3 bases from J; bases unmatched to any gene: 8. Germline assignment: CDR1 SEHNR and CDR2 FQNEAQ (reference sequence).

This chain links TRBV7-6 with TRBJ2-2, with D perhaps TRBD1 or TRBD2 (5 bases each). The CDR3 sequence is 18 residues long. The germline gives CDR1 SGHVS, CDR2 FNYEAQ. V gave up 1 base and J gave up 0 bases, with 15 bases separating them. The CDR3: CASSLGAGTRANTGELFF. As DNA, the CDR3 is TGTGCCAGCAGCTTAGGGGCAGGGACCAGGGCGAACACCGGGGAGCTGTTTTTT.

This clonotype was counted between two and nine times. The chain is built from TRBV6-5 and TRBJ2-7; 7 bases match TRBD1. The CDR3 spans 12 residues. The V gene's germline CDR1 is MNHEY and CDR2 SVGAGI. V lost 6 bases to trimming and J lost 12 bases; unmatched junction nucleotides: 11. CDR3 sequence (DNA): TGTGCCAGCAGAGACAGGGCCGCCGTCTTGTACTTC. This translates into CASRDRAAVLYF.

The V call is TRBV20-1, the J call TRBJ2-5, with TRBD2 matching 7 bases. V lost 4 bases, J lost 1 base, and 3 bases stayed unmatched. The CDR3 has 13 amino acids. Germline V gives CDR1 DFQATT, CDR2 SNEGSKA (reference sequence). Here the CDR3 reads CSAKGTTQETQYF. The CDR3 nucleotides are TGCAGTGCTAAAGGGACTACCCAAGAGACCCAGTACTTC.

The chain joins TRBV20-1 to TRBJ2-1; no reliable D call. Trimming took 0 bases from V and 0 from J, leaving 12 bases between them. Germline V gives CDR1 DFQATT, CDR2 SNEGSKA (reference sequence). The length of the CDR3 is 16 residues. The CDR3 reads CSAREVGRPSYNEQFF. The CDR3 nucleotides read TGCAGTGCTAGAGAGGTCGGGCGACCCTCCTACAATGAGCAGTTCTTC.

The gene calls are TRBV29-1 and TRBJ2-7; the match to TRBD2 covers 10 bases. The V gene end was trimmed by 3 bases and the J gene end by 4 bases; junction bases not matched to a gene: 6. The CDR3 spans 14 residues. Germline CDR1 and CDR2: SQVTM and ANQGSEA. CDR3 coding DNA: TGCAGCGTTGAGGGTCTAGCGGGAGAATACGAGCAGTACTTC. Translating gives CSVEGLAGEYEQYF.

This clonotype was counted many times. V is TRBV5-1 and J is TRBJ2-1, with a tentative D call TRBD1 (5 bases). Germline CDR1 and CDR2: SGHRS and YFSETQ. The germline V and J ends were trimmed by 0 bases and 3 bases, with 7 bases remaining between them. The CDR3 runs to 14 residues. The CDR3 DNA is TGCGCCAGCAGCTTGGGACAGAACTACAATGAGCAGTTCTTC. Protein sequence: CASSLGQNYNEQFF.

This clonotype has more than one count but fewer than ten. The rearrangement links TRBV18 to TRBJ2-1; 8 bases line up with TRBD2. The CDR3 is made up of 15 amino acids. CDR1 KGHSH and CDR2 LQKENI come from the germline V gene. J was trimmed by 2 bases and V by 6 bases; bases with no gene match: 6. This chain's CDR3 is CASSVAGPAYNEQFF. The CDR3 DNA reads TGTGCCAGCTCGGTAGCGGGACCCGCCTACAATGAGCAGTTCTTC. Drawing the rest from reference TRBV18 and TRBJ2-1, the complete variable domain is NAGVMQNPRHLVRRRGQEARLRCSPMKGHSHVYWYRQLPEEGLKFMVYLQKENIIDESGMPKERFSAEFPKEGPSILRIQQVVRGDSAAYFCASSVAGPAYNEQFFGPGTRLTVL.

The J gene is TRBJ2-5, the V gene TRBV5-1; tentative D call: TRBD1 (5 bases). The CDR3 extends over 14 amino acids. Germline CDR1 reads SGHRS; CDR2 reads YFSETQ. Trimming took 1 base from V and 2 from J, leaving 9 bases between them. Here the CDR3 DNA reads TGCGCCAGCAGCTTGTATCCAGGGCAAGAGACCCAGTACTTC. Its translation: CASSLYPGQETQYF. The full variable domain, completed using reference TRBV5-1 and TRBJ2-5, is KAGVTQTPRYLIKTRGQQVTLSCSPISGHRSVSWYQQTPGQGLQFLFEYFSETQRNKGNFPGRFSGRQFSNSRSEMNVSTLELGDSALYLCASSLYPGQETQYFGPGTRLLVL.

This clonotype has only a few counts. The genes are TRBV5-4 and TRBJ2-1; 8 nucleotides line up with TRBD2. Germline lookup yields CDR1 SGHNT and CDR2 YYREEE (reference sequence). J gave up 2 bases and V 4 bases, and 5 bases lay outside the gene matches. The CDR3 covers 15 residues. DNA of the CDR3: TGTGCCAGCAGCCGTAGCGGGGCTACCTACAATGAGCAGTTCTTC. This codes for CASSRSGATYNEQFF. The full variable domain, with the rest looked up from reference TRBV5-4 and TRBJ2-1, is ETGVTQSPTHLIKTRGQQVTLRCSSQSGHNTVSWYQQALGQGPQFIFQYYREEENGRGNFPPRFSGLQFPNYSSELNVNALELDDSALYLCASSRSGATYNEQFFGPGTRLTVL.

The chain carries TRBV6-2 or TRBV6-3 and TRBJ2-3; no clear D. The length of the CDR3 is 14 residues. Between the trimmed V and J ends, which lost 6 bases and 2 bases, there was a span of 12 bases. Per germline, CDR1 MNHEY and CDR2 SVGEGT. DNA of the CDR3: TGTGCCAGCAGGGGTTTACCAGCCACAGATACGCAGTATTTT. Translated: CASRGLPATDTQYF.

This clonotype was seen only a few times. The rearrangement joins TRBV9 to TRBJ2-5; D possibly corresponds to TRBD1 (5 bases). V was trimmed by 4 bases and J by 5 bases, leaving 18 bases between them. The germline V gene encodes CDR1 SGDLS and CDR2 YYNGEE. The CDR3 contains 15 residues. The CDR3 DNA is TGTGCCAGCAGCCCCAGAGTACACAGGCCGGAGACCCAGTACTTC. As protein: CASSPRVHRPETQYF.

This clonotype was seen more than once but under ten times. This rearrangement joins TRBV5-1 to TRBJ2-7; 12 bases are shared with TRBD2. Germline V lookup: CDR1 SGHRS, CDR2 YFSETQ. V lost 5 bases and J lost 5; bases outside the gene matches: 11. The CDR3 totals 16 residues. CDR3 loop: CASRYALAGGPHEQYF. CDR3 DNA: TGCGCCAGCAGGTACGCCCTAGCGGGAGGGCCCCACGAGCAGTACTTC.

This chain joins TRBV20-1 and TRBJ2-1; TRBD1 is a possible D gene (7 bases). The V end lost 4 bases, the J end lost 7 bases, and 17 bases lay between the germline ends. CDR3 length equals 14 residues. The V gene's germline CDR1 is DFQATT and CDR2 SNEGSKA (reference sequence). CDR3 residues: CSAIYSTGRNEQFF. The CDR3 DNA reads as TGCAGTGCTATCTACTCGACAGGGAGGAATGAGCAGTTCTTC.

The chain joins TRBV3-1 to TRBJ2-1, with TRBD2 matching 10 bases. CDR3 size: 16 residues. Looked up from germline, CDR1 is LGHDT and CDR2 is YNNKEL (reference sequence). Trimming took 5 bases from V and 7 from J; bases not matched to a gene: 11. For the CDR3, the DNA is TGTGCCAGCAGCACCTCCCGGGCTAGCGGGAGTAATGAGCAGTTCTTC. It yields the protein CASSTSRASGSNEQFF.

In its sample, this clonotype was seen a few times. This CDR3 reads CASSPQDYSGANVLTF. The CDR3 DNA follows: TGTGCCAGCTCACCCCAGGACTACTCTGGGGCCAACGTCCTGACTTTC. The V and J genes are TRBV18 and TRBJ2-6; maybe TRBD2 (6 bases). The CDR3 has 16 amino acids. The V end was cut by 3 bases, the J end by 0 bases, with 9 bases between. Germline-derived CDR1 and CDR2 are KGHSH and LQKENI.

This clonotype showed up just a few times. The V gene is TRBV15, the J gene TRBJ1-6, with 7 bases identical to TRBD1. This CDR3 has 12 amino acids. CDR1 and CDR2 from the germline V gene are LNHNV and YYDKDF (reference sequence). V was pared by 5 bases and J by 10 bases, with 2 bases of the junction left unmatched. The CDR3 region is CATSRQGSPLHF. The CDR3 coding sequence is TGTGCCACCAGCCGACAGGGATCACCCCTCCACTTT.